The 8 T cell receptor beta chains presented below share a single source sample, sequenced in a study of cytomegalovirus exposure and HLA in healthy donors. It was with 60 Vbeta and 13 Jbeta primers that the PCR ran. TCRdb's copy holds only in-frame clones and misses some; the assay was immunoSEQ multiplex PCR. This table holds about 110,000 clones, around 75% found once. Sequencing was done on a sample of PBMCs. These receptors were obtained from a female donor in good health and CMV-seronegative.

V usage is TRBV19 and J usage is TRBJ1-3; D gene unclear. The germline gives CDR1 LNHDA, CDR2 SQIVND (reference sequence). This CDR3 has 15 residues. Trimming removed 7 bases from V and 4 bases from J, with 17 bases in between. CDR3 sequence reads: CASTPPRALGNTIYF. DNA of the CDR3: TGTGCCAGTACCCCTCCGAGGGCTCTAGGAAACACCATATATTTT.

J is TRBJ2-5 and V is TRBV6-5; 8 bases align to TRBD2. Germline-derived CDR1 and CDR2 are MNHEY and SVGAGI. Losses at the gene ends were 8 bases for V and 4 bases for J; bases not matched to a gene: 12. The CDR3 runs 15 residues. This chain's CDR3 is CASEALSGTRETQYF. The CDR3 DNA reads TGTGCCAGCGAGGCCCTGTCCGGGACTAGAGAGACCCAGTACTTC.

This chain links TRBV13 with TRBJ2-7; no firm D call. The ends were cut back, 0 bases at V and 0 bases at J, with 6 bases in the middle. Per germline, CDR1 PRHDT and CDR2 FYEKMQ (reference sequence). This CDR3 region has 14 residues. The DNA of the CDR3 is TGTGCCAGCAGCTTAGGACCCAGCTCCTACGAGCAGTACTTC. It is translated as CASSLGPSSYEQYF.

The chain employs TRBV21-1 and TRBJ2-7; TRBD2, as called in the table, went unchecked against the DNA. TRBV21-1 is a pseudogene locus. The CDR3 runs to 15 residues. CDR3 sequence: CASSPRLARAYEQYF. DNA of the CDR3: TGTGCCAGCAGCCCCCGACTAGCGAGGGCCTACGAGCAGTACTTC.

The chain carries TRBV5-1 and TRBJ2-7; D is unclear. The CDR3 is 12 amino acids. Germline V gene sequence: CDR1 SGHRS, CDR2 YFSETQ. V was clipped by 2 bases and J by 7 bases, with 10 bases between them. For the CDR3, the DNA is TGCGCCAGCAGCTTAACCCGGGTTGAGCAGTACTTC. It is translated as CASSLTRVEQYF.

The V gene is TRBV28, the J gene TRBJ2-7; 7 positions agree with TRBD1. The V segment lost 6 bases and the J segment 5 bases; nucleotides outside the gene matches: 10. This CDR3 is built from 14 residues. Germline CDR1 is MDHEN and CDR2 is SYDVKM. CDR3 region: CASRRRQGTHEQYF. Written as DNA, the CDR3 is TGTGCCAGCAGAAGGAGACAGGGAACCCACGAGCAGTACTTC.

CDR3 loop: CSTEPGHETEAFF. The CDR3 region has the DNA TGCAGCACGGAGCCGGGACACGAGACTGAAGCTTTCTTT. V and J are TRBV29-1 and TRBJ1-1; D perhaps matches TRBD1 (6 bases). The CDR3 runs to 13 residues. CDR1 and CDR2 from the germline V gene are SQVTM and ANQGSEA. V was cut by 8 bases and J by 5 bases, with 18 bases left in between.

The rearrangement links TRBV11-2 to TRBJ2-7; weak D call: TRBD2 (6 bases). The CDR3 length is 15 residues. Germline lookup yields CDR1 SGHAT and CDR2 FQNNGV. V was shortened by 5 bases and J by 2 bases, with 16 bases between the two germline ends. CDR3 sequence: CASSAFSGWTYEQYF. CDR3 DNA: TGTGCCAGCAGCGCATTCAGCGGGTGGACCTACGAGCAGTACTTC.